Below are 22 T cell receptor beta chains sequenced from a single sample in a study of cytomegalovirus exposure and HLA in healthy donors. Use of 60 Vbeta and 13 Jbeta primers characterized the PCR. Using immunoSEQ multiplex PCR, the repertoire was profiled, and TCRdb retains in-frame clones only, with some absent. The sample has roughly 110,000 clones; more than 65% are singletons. The sequenced sample was PBMCs. Receptors originate from a male donor in good health and CMV-seronegative.

The chain uses TRBV15 and TRBJ2-1, with D perhaps TRBD1 (6 bases). Germline V gene data show CDR1 as LNHNV and CDR2 as YYDKDF (reference sequence). Trimming removed 1 base from V and 4 bases from J, with 11 bases in between. The CDR3 length is 15 residues. CDR3 protein: CATSRGLGGYNEQFF. The CDR3 DNA is TGTGCCACCAGCAGAGGGTTAGGGGGATACAATGAGCAGTTCTTC.

This rearrangement joins TRBV10-3 to TRBJ2-1; 10 bases are a match to TRBD2. The CDR3 loop spans 14 amino acids. V trimming: 7 bases; J trimming: 0 bases; junction bases outside the gene matches: 0. CDR1 is ENHRY and CDR2 is SYGVKD in the germline V gene. The CDR3 sequence: CAITSGSSYNEQFF. The CDR3 coding sequence is TGTGCCATCACTAGCGGGAGCTCCTACAATGAGCAGTTCTTC.

V and J are TRBV6-1 and TRBJ2-5, with 8 bases matching TRBD2. The assigned J gene may be wrong: the sequence end matches TRBJ2-7 better. The CDR3 is 13 amino acids. Germline V CDR1 and CDR2: MNHNS, SASEGT. CDR3 region: CATRTSSSYEQYF. The CDR3 coding sequence is TGTGCCACCCGGACTAGCAGCTCCTACGAGCAGTACTTC.

CDR3 coding DNA: TGTGCCAGCAGTCTATACGGGACTCCTGACTTAGAGACCCAGTACTTC. This sequence encodes CASSLYGTPDLETQYF. J is TRBJ2-5 and V is TRBV28, with D tentatively TRBD2 (6 bases). The germline gives CDR1 MDHEN, CDR2 SYDVKM. This CDR3 has 16 residues. Trimming took 5 bases from V and 4 from J, leaving 20 bases between them.

This sequence joins TRBV7-9 and TRBJ1-1; possibly TRBD1 for D (5 bases). V was trimmed by 5 bases and J by 1 base, leaving 17 bases between them. The germline CDR1 and CDR2 sequences are SEHNR and FQNEAQ (reference sequence). The CDR3 is 16 residues long. CDR3 DNA sequence: TGTGCCAGCAGCCCGAGATGGGGCTTTGGGAACACTGAAGCTTTCTTT. It codes for CASSPRWGFGNTEAFF.

The V call is TRBV19, the J call TRBJ2-1, with 9 bases that match TRBD2. This CDR3 has 15 amino acids. In germline, CDR1 is LNHDA, CDR2 SQIVND (reference sequence). With 7 bases clipped from V and 7 bases from J, the junction kept 11 bases outside the gene matches. CDR3 sequence: CASTLAGGSRNEQFF. The CDR3 coding sequence is TGTGCCAGTACACTAGCGGGTGGGTCTAGGAATGAGCAGTTCTTC.

The V call is TRBV5-4, the J call TRBJ2-2; a weak D match, TRBD2 (6 bases). The CDR3 totals 17 residues. Deletions cut 4 bases from V and 0 bases from J, with 16 bases between. Germline CDR1 and CDR2: SGHNT and YYREEE (reference sequence). The CDR3 nucleotides are TGTGCCAGCAGCCTTCCGGGACTCCCGACGAACACCGGGGAGCTGTTTTTT. This translates into CASSLPGLPTNTGELFF.

This clone was detected only a few times. V gene TRBV6-5 combines with J gene TRBJ2-1; 7 bases are shared with TRBD1. Per germline, CDR1 MNHEY and CDR2 SVGAGI. The CDR3 runs to 15 residues. The V and J ends lost 5 bases and 4 bases, in that order; junction bases with no gene match: 8. The CDR3 sequence is CASSQTGLTYNEQFF. CDR3 sequence (DNA): TGTGCCAGCAGTCAGACAGGGCTAACATACAATGAGCAGTTCTTC.

This chain connects TRBV15 to TRBJ1-4; no definite D call. With 0 bases removed from V and 4 bases from J, the gap between germline ends came to 12 bases. The CDR3 runs 16 residues. Germline CDR1 and CDR2: LNHNV and YYDKDF (reference sequence). CDR3 protein: CATSREGGRSNEKLFF. The DNA for the CDR3 is TGTGCCACCAGCAGAGAAGGAGGGCGGAGTAATGAAAAACTGTTTTTT.

CDR3 region: CASSLLTVKTYGYTF. The CDR3 nucleotides read TGTGCCAGCAGCTTGCTAACAGTCAAAACCTATGGCTACACCTTC. J is TRBJ1-2 and V is TRBV5-4, with unresolved D. V dropped 1 base and J dropped 4 bases, with 14 bases sitting between them. From germline, CDR1 is SGHNT and CDR2 YYREEE (reference sequence). The CDR3 totals 15 residues.

CDR3 DNA: TGCGCCAGCAGCTGGAGGACAGGGCCTAATGAAAAACTGTTTTTT. Translating it yields CASSWRTGPNEKLFF. The chain is built from TRBV5-1 and TRBJ1-4; the match to TRBD1 covers 8 bases. CDR1 is SGHRS and CDR2 is YFSETQ in the germline V gene. The CDR3 extends over 15 amino acids. J was trimmed by 3 bases and V by 3 bases; bases with no gene match: 4. The complete variable domain, with remaining parts taken from reference TRBV5-1 and TRBJ1-4, reads KAGVTQTPRYLIKTRGQQVTLSCSPISGHRSVSWYQQTPGQGLQFLFEYFSETQRNKGNFPGRFSGRQFSNSRSEMNVSTLELGDSALYLCASSWRTGPNEKLFFGSGTQLSVL.

The chain is built from TRBV5-4 and TRBJ1-2, with TRBD1 matching 9 bases. The CDR3 length is 15 residues. Germline V gene sequence: CDR1 SGHNT, CDR2 YYREEE (reference sequence). V shed 4 bases and J 4 bases; nucleotides not matched to a gene: 8. In nucleotides, the CDR3 is TGTGCCAGCAGCCGCCGGGACAGGGAACCCTATGGCTACACCTTC. Its protein is CASSRRDREPYGYTF.

The chain employs TRBV10-3 and TRBJ2-2, with 11 positions matching TRBD2. In germline, CDR1 is ENHRY, CDR2 SYGVKD. The length of the CDR3 is 17 residues. The junction had 4 bases not matched to a gene; V was cut back by 0 bases and J by 4 bases. The DNA for the CDR3 is TGTGCCATCAGTGAGTCCGTGCTAGCGGGAGGCACCGGGGAGCTGTTTTTT. Its translation is CAISESVLAGGTGELFF.

The rearrangement links TRBV5-1 to TRBJ1-5; no definite D call. The germline V and J ends were trimmed by 4 bases and 4 bases, with 12 bases remaining between them. CDR3 length: 14 amino acids. Per the germline V gene, CDR1 is SGHRS and CDR2 is YFSETQ. The CDR3 nucleotides are TGCGCCAGCAGCCCGCGTGGTATGAATCAGCCCCAGCATTTT. Amino acids: CASSPRGMNQPQHF.

This chain uses TRBV11-2 with TRBJ2-7, with D maybe TRBD2 (6 bases). This CDR3 contains 14 residues. Trimming removed 3 bases at V and 3 bases at J, with 12 bases between. The V gene's germline CDR1 is SGHAT and CDR2 FQNNGV. The CDR3 here is CASSLSGLRYEQYF. The CDR3 bases are TGTGCCAGCAGCTTGTCAGGACTACGCTACGAGCAGTACTTC.

The rearrangement uses TRBV18 and TRBJ1-4; 9 nucleotides agree with TRBD1. Germline V lookup: CDR1 KGHSH, CDR2 LQKENI. CDR3 length equals 18 residues. V dropped 2 bases and J dropped 7; count of bases not matched to a gene: 14. CDR3 nucleotides: TGTGCCAGCTCACCAAACTCCGGGACAGGGAAGGGGAGTGAAAAACTGTTTTTT. This sequence encodes CASSPNSGTGKGSEKLFF.

The table lists this clone with a count of one. The CDR3 sequence: CASRTGFNQPQHF. CDR3 sequence (DNA): TGTGCCAGCAGAACAGGGTTCAATCAGCCCCAGCATTTT. The chain carries TRBV7-2 and TRBJ1-5; the D gene is possibly TRBD1 (6 bases). The CDR3 is made up of 13 amino acids. Germline V gene data show CDR1 as SGHTA and CDR2 as FQGNSA. Trimming shortened V by 6 bases and J by 3 bases, and 9 bases separated the two germline ends.

The chain joins TRBV2 to TRBJ2-7; tentatively, D is TRBD1 (7 bases). The CDR3 is made up of 13 amino acids. The germline V gene has CDR1 SNHLY and CDR2 FYNNEI. Deletions cut 3 bases from V and 6 bases from J, with 12 bases between. The CDR3 coding sequence is TGTGCCAGCAGTGAGGAGGGGGCGGGCGAGCAGTACTTC. As protein: CASSEEGAGEQYF.

V is TRBV15 and J is TRBJ2-7; no firm D call. The CDR3 covers 14 residues. V was trimmed by 3 bases and J by 1 base, leaving 10 bases between them. CDR1 LNHNV and CDR2 YYDKDF come from the germline V gene (reference sequence). The CDR3 DNA follows: TGTGCCACCAGCAGGGCTTCTTTTTCCTACGAGCAGTACTTC. This translates into CATSRASFSYEQYF.

This clone was found a few times. The chain couples TRBV28 to TRBJ1-2; 9 nucleotides line up with TRBD1. The CDR3 sequence is 15 residues long. Germline CDR1 reads MDHEN; CDR2 reads SYDVKM. V was clipped by 6 bases and J by 4 bases; unmatched bases: 9. Here the CDR3 DNA reads TGTGCCAGCAGACTGGGACAGGGATCAACCTATGGCTACACCTTC. Encoded protein: CASRLGQGSTYGYTF.

The chain carries TRBV10-3 and TRBJ2-7; 8 bases agree with TRBD2. CDR1 and CDR2 (germline): ENHRY, SYGVKD. J gave up 2 bases and V 5 bases, and 11 bases lay outside the gene matches. The CDR3 totals 16 residues. The CDR3 protein is CAISPISGEGPYEQYF. In DNA form, the CDR3 reads TGTGCCATCAGTCCTATTAGCGGGGAGGGCCCCTACGAGCAGTACTTC.

The chain employs TRBV6-5 and TRBJ2-3; TRBD2 agrees at 12 bases. This CDR3 region has 15 residues. V lost 5 bases and J lost 9; bases outside the gene matches: 9. Germline V gene lookup returns CDR1 MNHEY and CDR2 SVGAGI. CDR3 region: CASSPGLAGTGTQYF. The CDR3 nucleotides are TGTGCCAGCAGTCCTGGACTAGCGGGAACGGGAACGCAGTATTTT.